The T cell receptor beta chain under discussion was sequenced for a study of cytomegalovirus exposure and HLA in healthy donors. Study conclusions and caveats: With further analysis later on, most CMV-associated TCR beta chains appeared HLA-restricted.

PCR employed 60 Vbeta and 13 Jbeta primers. Profiled with immunoSEQ multiplex PCR; TCRdb holds only in-frame clones, not every one. The sample has 140,000 or so clones; approximately 80% are singletons. Note on this clone: Its specificity is unknown.

This CDR3 region has 13 residues. The germline V and J ends were trimmed by 2 bases and 7 bases, with 12 bases remaining between them. The germline V gene has CDR1 SGHRS and CDR2 YFSETQ. This receptor was taken from a woman aged 40 to 50 in good health and CMV-seropositive. The chain combines TRBV5-1 with TRBJ1-1, with D possibly TRBD1 on 5 matching bases. Sample: PBMCs. The CDR3 DNA reads TGCGCCAGCAGCTTTAATGCAGGGCGTGAAGCTTTCTTT. Its translation: CASSFNAGREAFF.